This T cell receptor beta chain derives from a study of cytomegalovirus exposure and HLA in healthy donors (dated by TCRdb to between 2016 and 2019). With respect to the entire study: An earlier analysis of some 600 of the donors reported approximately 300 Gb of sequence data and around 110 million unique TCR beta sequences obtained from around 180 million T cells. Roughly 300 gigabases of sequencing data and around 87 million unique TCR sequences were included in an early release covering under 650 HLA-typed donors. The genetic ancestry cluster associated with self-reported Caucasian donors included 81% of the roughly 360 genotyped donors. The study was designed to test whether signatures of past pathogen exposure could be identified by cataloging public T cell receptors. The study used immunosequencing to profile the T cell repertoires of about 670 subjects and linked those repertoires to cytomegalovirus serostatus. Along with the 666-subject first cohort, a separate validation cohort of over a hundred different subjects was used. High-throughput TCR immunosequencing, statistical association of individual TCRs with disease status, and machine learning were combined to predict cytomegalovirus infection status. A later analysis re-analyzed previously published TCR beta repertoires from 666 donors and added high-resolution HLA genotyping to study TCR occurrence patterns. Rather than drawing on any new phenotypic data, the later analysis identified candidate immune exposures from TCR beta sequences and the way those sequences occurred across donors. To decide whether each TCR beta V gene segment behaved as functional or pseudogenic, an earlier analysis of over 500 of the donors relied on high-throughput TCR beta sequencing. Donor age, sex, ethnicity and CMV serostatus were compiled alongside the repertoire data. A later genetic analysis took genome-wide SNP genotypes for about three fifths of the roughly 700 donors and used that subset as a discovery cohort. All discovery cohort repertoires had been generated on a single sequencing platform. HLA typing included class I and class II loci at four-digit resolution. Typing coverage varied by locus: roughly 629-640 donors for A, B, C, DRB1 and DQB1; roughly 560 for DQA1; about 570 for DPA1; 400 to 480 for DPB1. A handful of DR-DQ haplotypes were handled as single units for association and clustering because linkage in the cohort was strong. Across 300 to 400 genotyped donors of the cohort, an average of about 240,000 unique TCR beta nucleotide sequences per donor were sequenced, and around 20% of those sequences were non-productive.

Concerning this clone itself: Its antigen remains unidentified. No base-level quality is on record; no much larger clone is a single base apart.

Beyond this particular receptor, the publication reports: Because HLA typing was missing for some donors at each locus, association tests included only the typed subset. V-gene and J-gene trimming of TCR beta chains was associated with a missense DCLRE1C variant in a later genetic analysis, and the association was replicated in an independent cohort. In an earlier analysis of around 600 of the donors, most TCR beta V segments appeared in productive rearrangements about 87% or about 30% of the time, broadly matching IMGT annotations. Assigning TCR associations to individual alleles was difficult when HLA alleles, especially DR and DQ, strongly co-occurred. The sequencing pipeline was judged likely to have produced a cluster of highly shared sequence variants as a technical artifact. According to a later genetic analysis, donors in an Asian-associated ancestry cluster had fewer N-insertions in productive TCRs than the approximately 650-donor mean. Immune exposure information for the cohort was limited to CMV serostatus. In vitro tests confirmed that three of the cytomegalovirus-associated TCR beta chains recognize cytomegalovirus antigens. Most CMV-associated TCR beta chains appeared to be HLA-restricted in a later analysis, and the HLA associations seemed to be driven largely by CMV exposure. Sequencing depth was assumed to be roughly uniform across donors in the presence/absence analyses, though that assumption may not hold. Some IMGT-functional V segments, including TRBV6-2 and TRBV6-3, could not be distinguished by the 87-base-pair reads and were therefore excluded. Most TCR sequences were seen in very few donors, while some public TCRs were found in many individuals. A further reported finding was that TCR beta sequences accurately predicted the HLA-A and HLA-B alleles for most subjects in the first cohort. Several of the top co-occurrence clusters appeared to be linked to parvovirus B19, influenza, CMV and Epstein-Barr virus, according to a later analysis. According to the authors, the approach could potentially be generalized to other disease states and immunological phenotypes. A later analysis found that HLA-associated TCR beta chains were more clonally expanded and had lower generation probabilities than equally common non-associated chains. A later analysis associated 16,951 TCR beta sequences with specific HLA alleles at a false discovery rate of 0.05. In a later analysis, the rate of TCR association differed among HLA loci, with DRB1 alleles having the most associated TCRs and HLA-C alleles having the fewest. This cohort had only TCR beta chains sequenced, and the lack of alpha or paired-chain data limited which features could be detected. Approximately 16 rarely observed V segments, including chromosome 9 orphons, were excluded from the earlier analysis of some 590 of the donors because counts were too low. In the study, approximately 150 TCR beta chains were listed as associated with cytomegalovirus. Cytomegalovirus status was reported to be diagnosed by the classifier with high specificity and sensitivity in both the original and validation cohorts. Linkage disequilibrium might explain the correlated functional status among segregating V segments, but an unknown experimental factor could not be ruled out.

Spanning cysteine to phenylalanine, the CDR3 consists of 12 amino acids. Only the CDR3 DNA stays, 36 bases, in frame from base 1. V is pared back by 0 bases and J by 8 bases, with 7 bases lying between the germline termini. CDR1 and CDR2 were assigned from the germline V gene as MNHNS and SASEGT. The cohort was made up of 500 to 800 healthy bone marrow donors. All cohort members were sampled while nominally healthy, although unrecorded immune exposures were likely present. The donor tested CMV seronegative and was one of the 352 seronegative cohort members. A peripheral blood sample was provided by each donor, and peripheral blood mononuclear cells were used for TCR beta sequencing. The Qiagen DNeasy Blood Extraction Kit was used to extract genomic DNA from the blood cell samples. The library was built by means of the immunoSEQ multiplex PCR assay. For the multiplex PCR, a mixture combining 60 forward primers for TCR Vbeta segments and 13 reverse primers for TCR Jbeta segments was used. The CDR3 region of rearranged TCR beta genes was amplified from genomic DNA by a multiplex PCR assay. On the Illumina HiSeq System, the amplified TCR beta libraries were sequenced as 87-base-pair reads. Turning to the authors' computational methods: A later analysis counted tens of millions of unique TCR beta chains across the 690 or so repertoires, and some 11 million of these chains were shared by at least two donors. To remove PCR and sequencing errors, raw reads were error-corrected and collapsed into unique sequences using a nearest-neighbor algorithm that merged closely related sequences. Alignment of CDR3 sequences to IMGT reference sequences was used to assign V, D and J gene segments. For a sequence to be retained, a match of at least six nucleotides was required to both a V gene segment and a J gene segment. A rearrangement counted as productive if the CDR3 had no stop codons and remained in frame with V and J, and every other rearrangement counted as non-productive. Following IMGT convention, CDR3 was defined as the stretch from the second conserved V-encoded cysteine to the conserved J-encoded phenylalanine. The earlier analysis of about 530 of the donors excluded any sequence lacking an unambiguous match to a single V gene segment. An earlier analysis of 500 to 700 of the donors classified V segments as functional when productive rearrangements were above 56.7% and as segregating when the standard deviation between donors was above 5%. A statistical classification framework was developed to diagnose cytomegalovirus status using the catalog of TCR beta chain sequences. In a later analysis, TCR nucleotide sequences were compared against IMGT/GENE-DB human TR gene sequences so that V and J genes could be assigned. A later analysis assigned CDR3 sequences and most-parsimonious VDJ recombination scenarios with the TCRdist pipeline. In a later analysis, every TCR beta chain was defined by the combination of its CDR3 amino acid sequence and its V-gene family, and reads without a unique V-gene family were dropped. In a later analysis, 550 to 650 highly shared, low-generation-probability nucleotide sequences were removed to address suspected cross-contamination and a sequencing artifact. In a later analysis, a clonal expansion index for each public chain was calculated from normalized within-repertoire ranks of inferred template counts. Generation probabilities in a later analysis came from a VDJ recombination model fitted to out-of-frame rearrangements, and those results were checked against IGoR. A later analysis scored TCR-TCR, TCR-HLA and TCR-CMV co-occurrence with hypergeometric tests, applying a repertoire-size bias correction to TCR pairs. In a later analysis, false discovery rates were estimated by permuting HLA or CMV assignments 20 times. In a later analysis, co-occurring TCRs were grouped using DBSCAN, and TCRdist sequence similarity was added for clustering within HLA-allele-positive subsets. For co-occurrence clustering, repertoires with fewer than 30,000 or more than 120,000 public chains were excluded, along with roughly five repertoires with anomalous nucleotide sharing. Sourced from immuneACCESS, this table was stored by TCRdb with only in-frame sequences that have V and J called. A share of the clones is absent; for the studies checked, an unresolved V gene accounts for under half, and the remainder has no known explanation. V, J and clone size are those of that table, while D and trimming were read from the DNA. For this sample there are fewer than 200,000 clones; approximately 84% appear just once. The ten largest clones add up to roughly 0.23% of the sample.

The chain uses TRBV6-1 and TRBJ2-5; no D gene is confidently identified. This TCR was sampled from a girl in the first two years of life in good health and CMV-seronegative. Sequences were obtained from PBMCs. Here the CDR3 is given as CASSEALHTQYF. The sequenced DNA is TGTGCCAGCAGTGAAGCGTTACATACCCAGTACTTC.